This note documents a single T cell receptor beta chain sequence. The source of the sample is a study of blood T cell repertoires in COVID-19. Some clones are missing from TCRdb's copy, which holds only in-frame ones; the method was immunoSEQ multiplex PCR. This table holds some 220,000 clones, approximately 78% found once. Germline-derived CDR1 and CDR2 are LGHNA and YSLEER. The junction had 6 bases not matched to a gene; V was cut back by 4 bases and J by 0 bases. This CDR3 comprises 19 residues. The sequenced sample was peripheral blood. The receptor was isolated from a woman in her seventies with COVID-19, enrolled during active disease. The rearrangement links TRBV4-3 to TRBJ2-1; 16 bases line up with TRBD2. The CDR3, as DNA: TGCGCCAGCAGCCCCCGGGGACTAGCGGGAGGGAGCTCCTACAATGAGCAGTTCTTC. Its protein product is CASSPRGLAGGSSYNEQFF.